A selection of T cell receptor beta chains follows, all from one sample in a study of CD8 T cells in ankylosing spondylitis. TCRdb used MiXCR to reprocess the 5' RACE reads, holding one entry per CDR3 protein. The sample lists approximately 200,000 distinct CDR3 sequences, roughly 13% seen once, with approximately 17% in the top ten. The sequenced sample was blood, either unsorted or a sorted T cell fraction (not recorded which). The receptors derive from a male donor with ankylosing spondylitis or in good health (not recorded which). Each CDR3 is given with its conserved first and last residue. The D gene is left open where the match is weak. Size is omitted from some rows. Given values are once, few, many or a class for expanded clones.

v_gene,len,d_gene,abundance,j_gene,CDR3aa,CDR3nt
TRBV10-3,14,TRBD2,few,TRBJ2-5,CAIGGGPFQETQYF,TGTGCCATCGGCGGGGGGCCCTTCCAAGAGACCCAGTACTTC
TRBV7-6,17,TRBD2,-,TRBJ2-1,CASSLAPSGSSYNEQFF,TGTGCCAGCAGCTTAGCGCCTAGCGGGAGCTCCTACAATGAGCAGTTCTTC
TRBV5-4,11,-,few,TRBJ2-7,CASRPRDLKNF,TGTGCCAGCAGACCCCGGGACTTAAAGAACTTC
TRBV29-1,16,TRBD1,few,TRBJ2-1,CSVESWGQGALGEQFF,TGCAGCGTTGAGTCTTGGGGACAGGGGGCACTTGGGGAGCAGTTCTTC
TRBV4-1,13,TRBD1,few,TRBJ1-1,CAGSWEGATEAFF,TGCGCCGGCTCCTGGGAGGGGGCCACTGAAGCTTTCTTT
TRBV3-1,13,TRBD1,-,TRBJ2-1,CASSHTGANEQFF,TGTGCCAGCAGCCACACAGGGGCCAATGAGCAGTTCTTC
TRBV3-1,16,TRBD2,-,TRBJ2-1,CASSYQGLASGNEQFF,TGTGCCAGCAGCTACCAGGGACTAGCGTCGGGGAATGAGCAGTTCTTC
TRBV6-1,16,-,few,TRBJ1-4,CASSATRILTNEKLFF,TGTGCCAGCAGTGCGACACGGATCCTAACTAATGAAAAACTGTTTTTT
TRBV5-5,14,-,few,TRBJ2-5,CASSLVGTSMGQYF,TGTGCCAGCAGCTTGGTCGGGACCTCGATGGGTCAGTACTTC
TRBV5-1,16,TRBD2,few,TRBJ2-5,CASSGYLAGVGETQYF,TGCGCCAGCAGCGGATACCTAGCGGGAGTAGGAGAGACCCAGTACTTC
TRBV7-9,13,-,-,TRBJ1-2,CASSLGNNYGYTF,TGTGCCAGCAGCTTAGGGAATAACTATGGCTACACCTTC
TRBV3-1,16,TRBD2,many,TRBJ2-1,CASSRTSGGDYNEQFF,TGTGCCAGCAGCCGGACTAGCGGGGGGGATTACAATGAGCAGTTCTTC
TRBV12-3/TRBV12-4,14,-,few,TRBJ2-3,CASSLVGVGDTQYF,TGTGCCAGCAGTTTAGTCGGGGTCGGAGATACGCAGTATTTT
TRBV5-1,15,TRBD1,-,TRBJ2-3,CASSLGQGTTDTQYF,TGCGCCAGCAGCTTGGGACAGGGTACCACAGATACGCAGTATTTT
TRBV6-1,15,TRBD2,-,TRBJ2-7,CASRDRTSGSYEQYF,TGTGCCAGCAGGGACCGGACTAGCGGGAGCTACGAGCAGTACTTC
TRBV7-9,14,-,-,TRBJ2-1,CASSSPSRDNEQFF,TGTGCCAGCAGCTCCCCCAGCCGCGACAATGAGCAGTTCTTC
TRBV5-1,14,-,-,TRBJ2-7,CASSPGDGLYEQYF,TGCGCCAGCAGCCCTGGGGACGGACTCTACGAGCAGTACTTC
TRBV9,12,-,-,TRBJ1-2,CASSGSGYGYTF,TGTGCCAGCAGCGGGTCGGGCTATGGCTACACCTTC
TRBV7-9,15,TRBD1,few,TRBJ1-5,CASSGERQGNQPQHF,TGTGCCAGCAGCGGGGAGAGACAGGGGAATCAGCCCCAGCATTTT
TRBV3-1,15,-,few,TRBJ1-1,CASSQGWGLGTEAFF,TGTGCCAGCAGCCAAGGGTGGGGGCTGGGAACTGAAGCTTTCTTT
TRBV10-3,15,-,few,TRBJ2-1,CAISPAPDNDNEQFF,TGTGCCATCAGCCCCGCTCCGGACAACGACAATGAGCAGTTCTTC
TRBV2,14,-,-,TRBJ1-5,CASSERYSNQPQHF,TGTGCCAGCAGTGAAAGGTATAGCAATCAGCCCCAGCATTTT
TRBV27,13,-,-,TRBJ2-7,CASMGGGSYEQYF,TGTGCCAGCATGGGAGGGGGCTCCTACGAGCAGTACTTC